This T cell receptor beta chain comes out of a study of blood T cell repertoires in COVID-19. The CDR3 consists of 15 residues. Trimming removed 1 base at V and 1 base at J, with 7 bases between. From germline, CDR1 is SGHTA and CDR2 FQGNSA. Per the original methods: It was from reference gene primer amplification that nucleated cell counts were estimated. This table comes from immunoSEQ multiplex PCR, and its TCRdb copy is limited to in-frame clones, with some not included. V and J calls and clone size follow that table, whereas D and trimming were derived from the DNA. The sample records around 260,000 clones, around 90% being singletons.

This chain connects TRBV7-2 to TRBJ1-4; D remains unclear. The TCR comes from a human donor in a cohort sampled during active COVID-19. Sequenced material: peripheral blood. CDR3 amino acids: CASSLDYGTNEKLFF. In DNA form, the CDR3 reads TGTGCCAGCAGCTTAGATTACGGAACTAATGAAAAACTGTTTTTT.